What follows describes a single TCR beta chain. Antigen specificity is unknown. There are 17 residues in the CDR3. J was trimmed by 4 bases and V by 0 bases; bases with no gene match: 4. Germline-derived CDR1 and CDR2 are LGHNA and YNFKEQ. The data belong to a study of shared clonotypes between healthy human individuals. Sequenced by immunoSEQ multiplex PCR; TCRdb stores in-frame clones only, minus some. The sample contains under 1,100,000 clones, about 80% of which appear only once. Study-level findings and limits: The authors expected sequencing depth to affect clonotype sharing among donors. The sharing of 4.5% to 6.5% of naive CD4 clonotypes was seen across a few donors. Across subsets, estimated richness was generally greater for naive than for memory populations.

This receptor was obtained from a man aged 18 to 30 in good health. Some clones in this sample may be carry-over from other donors' samples. V gene TRBV4-2 combines with J gene TRBJ2-1; the match to TRBD2 covers 12 bases. The specimen sequenced was memory CD4+ T cells from PBMCs. This sample's subset: CD45RA-negative fraction. The CDR3 region is CASSQDLAGGGYNEQFF. As DNA, the CDR3 is TGTGCCAGCAGCCAAGATCTAGCGGGAGGGGGGTACAATGAGCAGTTCTTC.